This T cell receptor beta chain was profiled in a study of T-cell reconstitution after alpha-beta-depleted transplantation in children. Construction of the TCRbeta library involved unique molecular identifiers. One entry per CDR3 protein, called by TCRdb with MiXCR from the PCR reads. This table holds approximately 980,000 distinct CDR3 sequences, roughly 29% found once. As for this clonotype: As yet, its antigen is unknown.

General study results and limits: T-cell counts and diversity at one year post-transplant came mainly from newly produced T cells. Surviving recipient T cells and thymic progenitors underlay high day-60 TCRbeta diversity in some patients.

Germline CDR1 and CDR2: KGHSH and LQKENI. V was cut by 6 bases and J by 3 bases, with 27 bases left in between. CDR3 length: 18 residues. The chain links TRBV18 to TRBJ2-7; the D gene is possibly TRBD2 (9 bases). The specimen was PBMCs, mostly from graft donor cells, collected 360 days after TCRalphabeta/CD19-depleted stem cell transplant. The clonotype comes from a boy less than two years old who had a stem cell transplant for SCID, so the T cells may come from the graft donor. In DNA form, the CDR3 reads TGTGCCAGCTCCCCGTTAATCCTAGCGGGACAGGATCTCTACGAGCAGTACTTC. Its translation is CASSPLILAGQDLYEQYF. Looking up the rest from reference TRBV18 and TRBJ2-7 gives the full variable domain: NAGVMQNPRHLVRRRGQEARLRCSPMKGHSHVYWYRQLPEEGLKFMVYLQKENIIDESGMPKERFSAEFPKEGPSILRIQQVVRGDSAAYFCASSPLILAGQDLYEQYFGPGTRLTVT.